These T cell receptor beta chains were read from a single sample in a study of blood T cell repertoires in COVID-19. Assay used: immunoSEQ multiplex PCR; TCRdb lists only in-frame clones, some missing. The data contain about 220,000 clones, around four fifths of them singletons. The sequencing input was PBMCs or T cells enriched from blood (not recorded which). These TCRs come from a woman in her thirties or forties who had been exposed to COVID-19. Both conserved end residues are part of each CDR3. D genes are given only for firm matches. The size entry is marked missing in some rows and otherwise reads once, few, many or a size class.

.	TRBJ2-3	TRBD1	TRBV19	TGTGCCAGCACGGACAGGGGCACTAGCACAGATACGCAGTATTTT	CASTDRGTSTDTQYF
few	TRBJ1-3	.	TRBV30	TGTGCCTGGAGTACCGATCAGGTAGTGGGAAACACCATATATTTT	CAWSTDQVVGNTIYF
.	TRBJ1-4	TRBD1	TRBV5-4	TGTGCCAGCAGCTTGGGGACAGGGAATGAAAAACTGTTTTTT	CASSLGTGNEKLFF
.	TRBJ1-6	.	TRBV18	TGTGCCACCACCCAGACTTCTAATTCACCCCTCCACTTT	CATTQTSNSPLHF
.	TRBJ1-1	.	TRBV5-1	TGCGCCAGCAGCTTGGGGGCTGGGACTGAAGCTTTCTTT	CASSLGAGTEAFF
.	TRBJ1-1	TRBD1	TRBV7-2	TGTGCCAGCAGCCATGATGGACAGGGAGCAGGGAACACTGAAGCTTTCTTT	CASSHDGQGAGNTEAFF
.	TRBJ2-2	.	TRBV6-2/TRBV6-3	TGTGCCAGCAGTTACCGGTGGACCGGGGAGCTGTTTTTT	CASSYRWTGELFF
.	TRBJ1-1	.	TRBV7-8	TGTGCCAGCAGCTTAGCGTCGGCTAAGGGGCGGACTGAAGCTTTCTTT	CASSLASAKGRTEAFF
.	TRBJ1-1	TRBD1	TRBV27	TGTGCCAGCCTAGGGACAGTCAACACTGAAGCTTTCTTT	CASLGTVNTEAFF
.	TRBJ2-7	TRBD1	TRBV7-2	TGTGCCAGCAGCTTAGTAGGGGGCCAATCCTACGAGCAGTACTTC	CASSLVGGQSYEQYF
.	TRBJ1-1	.	TRBV9	TGTGCCAGCAGCGTAGATGGAGGGGAGATGAACACTGAAGCTTTCTTT	CASSVDGGEMNTEAFF
.	TRBJ2-7	TRBD2	TRBV5-5	TGTGCCAGCACCGATTGGGGGGGCTACGAGCAGTACTTC	CASTDWGGYEQYF
few	TRBJ1-5	.	TRBV5-4	TGTGCCAGCAGCTTGGACGGGGGTTCTCAGCCCCAGCATTTT	CASSLDGGSQPQHF
.	TRBJ2-7	.	TRBV4-1	TGCGCCAGCAGTCCATCAACCGGAGCCACCTACGAGCAGTACTTC	CASSPSTGATYEQYF
.	TRBJ1-6	.	TRBV5-6	TGTGCCAGCAGCGTAGACAGTTATAATTCACCCCTCCACTTT	CASSVDSYNSPLHF
.	TRBJ2-1	TRBD2	TRBV29-1	TGCAGCGTCTCCGGGACTAGCGGGGGACTCTCCTACAATGAGCAGTTCTTC	CSVSGTSGGLSYNEQFF
.	TRBJ1-5	TRBD1	TRBV6-5	TGTGCGGAGGAACGACGACAGGGTAGCAATCAGCCCCAGCATTTT	CAEERRQGSNQPQHF
.	TRBJ1-1	.	TRBV7-8	TGTGCCAGCAGCCTTCTCTTAGTTAACACTGAAGCTTTCTTT	CASSLLLVNTEAFF
.	TRBJ2-2	TRBD2	TRBV9	TGTGCCAGCAGCGTGGGTGGTTCGGGACTAGGGTACACCGGGGAGCTGTTTTTT	CASSVGGSGLGYTGELFF
.	TRBJ2-3	TRBD2	TRBV9	TGTGCCAGCAGCTTTAGCGGGGGGGTAATAATAGATACGCAGTATTTT	CASSFSGGVIIDTQYF
.	TRBJ2-5	TRBD2	TRBV2	TGTGCCAGCAGTTCCATGGGGGGGGGCCAAGAGACCCAGTACTTC	CASSSMGGGQETQYF
.	TRBJ1-1	.	TRBV7-6	TGTGCCAGCAGCGACAGGAACACTGAAGCTTTCTTT	CASSDRNTEAFF
.	TRBJ2-3	.	TRBV19	TGTGCCAGTAGTATAGATTTCGTCAGGGGCACAGATACGCAGTATTTT	CASSIDFVRGTDTQYF
.	TRBJ1-5	.	TRBV5-1	TGCGCCAGCAGCTTGAAAGGAGGCCAGCCCCAGCATTTT	CASSLKGGQPQHF
.	TRBJ1-3	.	TRBV7-2	TGTGCCAGCAGCGCGACCAGGGGTTCCGGAAACACCATATATTTT	CASSATRGSGNTIYF
.	TRBJ2-1	TRBD2	TRBV6-2/TRBV6-3	TGTGCCAGCAGTTCAAAACGACTAGCGGGGGGGAACAATGAGCAGTTCTTC	CASSSKRLAGGNNEQFF
.	TRBJ2-1	.	TRBV27	TGTGCCAGCAGCCGCGGCAGGGGACACTACAATGAGCAGTTCTTC	CASSRGRGHYNEQFF
.	TRBJ1-2	TRBD1	TRBV10-1	TGCGCCAGCAGTGATTCTCCGGACAGGACCGTTACTAACTATGGCTACACCTTC	CASSDSPDRTVTNYGYTF
.	TRBJ1-5	.	TRBV25-1	TGTGCCAGCAGTGAAGGGTCGGGGCCCCAGCATTTT	CASSEGSGPQHF
.	TRBJ2-3	TRBD2	TRBV6-2/TRBV6-3	TGTGCCAGCAGTTACGAGGTTCTAGCGGGGGGGATCAGAGATACGCAGTATTTT	CASSYEVLAGGIRDTQYF
.	TRBJ2-7	.	TRBV7-2	TGTGCCAGCAGCTCAATGCCCGGGGGCTCCTACGAGCAGTACTTC	CASSSMPGGSYEQYF
.	TRBJ1-1	.	TRBV7-8	TGTGCCAGCAGCCCTCTAGAAATGAACACTGAAGCTTTCTTT	CASSPLEMNTEAFF
.	TRBJ2-3	.	TRBV18	TGTGCCAGCTCACCCGGTCACACTAGTGGTGCAGATACGCAGTATTTT	CASSPGHTSGADTQYF
.	TRBJ1-2	.	TRBV6-5	TGTGCCAGCAGTTACTCGCGGGGGAGTTATGGCTACACCTTC	CASSYSRGSYGYTF
few	TRBJ2-5	TRBD2	TRBV7-2	TGTGCCAGCAGCTCCCTAGCGGGGGGCGGAGAGACCCAGTACTTC	CASSSLAGGGETQYF
.	TRBJ2-1	TRBD1	TRBV3-1/TRBV3-2	TGTGCCAGCAGCTCAACAGGGGTCGTATACAATGAGCAGTTCTTC	CASSSTGVVYNEQFF
.	TRBJ1-2	TRBD1	TRBV19	TGTGCCAGTAGTCGCGTGGACAGGGAAGGGTATGGCTACACCTTC	CASSRVDREGYGYTF
.	TRBJ2-2	.	TRBV14	TGTGCCAGCAGCCAAGATGCTAGACTCACCGGGGAGCTGTTTTTT	CASSQDARLTGELFF
.	TRBJ1-1	.	TRBV3-1/TRBV3-2	TGTGCCAGCAGCCCCTCCGGGTCGGCGCACACTGAAGCTTTCTTT	CASSPSGSAHTEAFF
.	TRBJ2-7	.	TRBV7-2	TGTGCCAGCAGCACCCGATCAGGGGACGAGCAGTACTTC	CASSTRSGDEQYF
.	TRBJ2-7	.	TRBV6-6	TGTGCCAGCACCAACTTCCAGGACTTAAAATTC	CASTNFQDLKF
many	TRBJ1-1	.	TRBV2	TGTGCCAGCAGTGATCTGGGAGTTGAAGCTTTCTTT	CASSDLGVEAFF
.	TRBJ2-2	TRBD1	TRBV13	TGTGCCAGCAGCATAGGGGGCGCCGGCCTTGCCGGGGAGCTGTTTTTT	CASSIGGAGLAGELFF
.	TRBJ2-3	.	TRBV4-3	TGCCCCCGCAGCCGCCGAGGGGGAGAACGCGCAGATACGCAGTATTTT	CPRSRRGGERADTQYF
.	TRBJ1-2	.	TRBV27	TGTGCCAGCAGTTTATCGCGGTCTAACTATGGCTACACCTTC	CASSLSRSNYGYTF
.	TRBJ1-1	TRBD1	TRBV10-3	TGTGCCACCTCAGGGGGTGAAGCTTTCTTT	CATSGGEAFF
.	TRBJ2-6	.	TRBV19	TGTGCCAGTAGTACTCTGGGCGACGTCCTGACTTTC	CASSTLGDVLTF
.	TRBJ1-1	TRBD1	TRBV6-5	TGTGCCAGCAGTTACGACAGGGGGCTACTGAACACTGAAGCTTTCTTT	CASSYDRGLLNTEAFF
few	TRBJ2-7	.	TRBV2	TGTGCCAGCAGTGATGGAGGGGGACAGCAATACGAGCAGTACTTC	CASSDGGGQQYEQYF
.	TRBJ1-2	TRBD1	TRBV28	TGTGCCAGCAGCAACCCGGGACAGGGTACCTATGGCTACACCTTC	CASSNPGQGTYGYTF
.	TRBJ1-1	.	TRBV14	TGTGCCAGCAGCCCTATGGGGGGAACTGAAGCTTTCTTT	CASSPMGGTEAFF
.	TRBJ2-1	.	TRBV10-3	TGTGCCATCAGTGGGTCTGGCAAGGGGCGGAACAATGAGCAGTTCTTC	CAISGSGKGRNNEQFF
few	TRBJ1-1	.	TRBV2	TGTGCCAGCAGTGAACAGGGTCCAATGAACACTGAAGCTTTCTTT	CASSEQGPMNTEAFF
.	TRBJ2-1	TRBD2	TRBV18	TGTGCCAGCTCACTACTAGCGGGGGCCGGTGAGCAGTTCTTC	CASSLLAGAGEQFF
.	TRBJ2-3	.	TRBV3-1/TRBV3-2	TGTGCCAGCAGCCAAAGACTAGAAGGGAGCAGCACAGATACGCAGTATTTT	CASSQRLEGSSTDTQYF
.	TRBJ1-1	.	TRBV7-9	TGTGCCAGCAGCTATTATAAACAGGGCCCGAACACTGAAGCTTTCTTT	CASSYYKQGPNTEAFF
.	TRBJ1-1	TRBD1	TRBV5-4	TGTGCCAGCAGCTTACGTCACTCAGGGGGCACTGAAGCTTTCTTT	CASSLRHSGGTEAFF
once	TRBJ1-5	.	TRBV3-1/TRBV3-2	TGTGCCAGCAGCCAAGAGAGTAGCAATCAGCCCCAGCATTTT	CASSQESSNQPQHF
.	TRBJ2-7	TRBD1	TRBV2	TGTGCCAGCAGTGAAGGGGGGACAGGAGCCTACGAGCAGTACTTC	CASSEGGTGAYEQYF
.	TRBJ2-2	TRBD2	TRBV5-3	TGTGCCAGAGGTCGGGGGGGAGCGAACACCGGGGAGCTGTTTTTT	CARGRGGANTGELFF